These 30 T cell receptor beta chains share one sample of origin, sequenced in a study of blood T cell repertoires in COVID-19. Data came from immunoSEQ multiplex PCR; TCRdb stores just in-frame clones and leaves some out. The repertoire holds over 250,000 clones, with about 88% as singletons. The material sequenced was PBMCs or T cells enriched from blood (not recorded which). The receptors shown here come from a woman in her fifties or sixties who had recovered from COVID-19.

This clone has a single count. CDR3 bases: TGTGCCAGCAGCTTATGGACTAGCGGGATGTACGAGCAGTACTTC. It is translated as CASSLWTSGMYEQYF. The chain uses TRBV7-9 and TRBJ2-7; 12 positions match TRBD2. Germline lookup yields CDR1 SEHNR and CDR2 FQNEAQ (reference sequence). V was clipped by 2 bases and J by 4 bases; unmatched bases: 3. The CDR3 is 15 amino acids.

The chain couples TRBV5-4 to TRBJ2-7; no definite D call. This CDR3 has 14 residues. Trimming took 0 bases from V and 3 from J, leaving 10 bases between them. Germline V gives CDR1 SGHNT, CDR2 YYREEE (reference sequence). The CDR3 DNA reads TGTGCCAGCAGCTTGGGAGAAGACAACTACGAGCAGTACTTC. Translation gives CASSLGEDNYEQYF.

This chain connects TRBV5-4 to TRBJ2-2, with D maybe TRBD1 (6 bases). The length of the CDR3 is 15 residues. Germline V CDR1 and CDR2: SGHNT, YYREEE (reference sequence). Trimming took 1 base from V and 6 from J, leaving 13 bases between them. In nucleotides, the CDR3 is TGTGCCAGCAGCTTGCCGGACAGTGGTTCCGGGGAGCTGTTTTTT. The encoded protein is CASSLPDSGSGELFF.

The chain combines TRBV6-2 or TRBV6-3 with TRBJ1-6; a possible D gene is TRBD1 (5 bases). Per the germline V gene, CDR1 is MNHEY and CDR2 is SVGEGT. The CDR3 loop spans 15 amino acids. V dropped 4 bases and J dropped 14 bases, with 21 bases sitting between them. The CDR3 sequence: CASSSTQDQGVSLHF. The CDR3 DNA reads TGTGCCAGCAGTTCTACCCAGGACCAGGGTGTCTCCCTCCACTTT.

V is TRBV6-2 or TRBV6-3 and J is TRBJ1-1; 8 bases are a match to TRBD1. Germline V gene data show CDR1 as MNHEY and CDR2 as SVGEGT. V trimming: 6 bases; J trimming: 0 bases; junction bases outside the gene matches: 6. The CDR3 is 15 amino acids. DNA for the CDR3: TGTGCCAGCAGCTTCGACAGGGGAATGAACACTGAAGCTTTCTTT. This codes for CASSFDRGMNTEAFF.

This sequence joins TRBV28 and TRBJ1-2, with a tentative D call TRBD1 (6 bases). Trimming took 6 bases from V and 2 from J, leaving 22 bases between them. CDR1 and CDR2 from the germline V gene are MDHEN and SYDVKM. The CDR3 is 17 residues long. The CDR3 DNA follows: TGTGCCAGCAGCCTGGCCCAATTTCTTACAGGGAACTATGGCTACACCTTC. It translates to CASSLAQFLTGNYGYTF.

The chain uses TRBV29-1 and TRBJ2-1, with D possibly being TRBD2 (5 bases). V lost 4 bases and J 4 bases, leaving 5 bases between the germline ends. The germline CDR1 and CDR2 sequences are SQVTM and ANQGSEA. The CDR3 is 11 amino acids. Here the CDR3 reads CSVGTYNEQFF. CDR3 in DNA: TGCAGCGTTGGGACTTACAATGAGCAGTTCTTC.

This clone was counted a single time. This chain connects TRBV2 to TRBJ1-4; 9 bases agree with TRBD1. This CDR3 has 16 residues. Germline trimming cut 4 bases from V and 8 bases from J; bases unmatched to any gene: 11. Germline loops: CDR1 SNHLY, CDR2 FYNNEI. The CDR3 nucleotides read TGTGCCAGCAGTGTCCCGGGACAGGGCCGGGGCGAAAAACTGTTTTTT. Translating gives CASSVPGQGRGEKLFF.

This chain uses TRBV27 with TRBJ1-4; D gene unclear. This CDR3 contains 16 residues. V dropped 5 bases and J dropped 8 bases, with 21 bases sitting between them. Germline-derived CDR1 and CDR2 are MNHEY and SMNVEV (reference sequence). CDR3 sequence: CASSALEAPAWEKLFF. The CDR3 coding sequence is TGTGCCAGCAGTGCACTTGAGGCCCCCGCCTGGGAAAAACTGTTTTTT. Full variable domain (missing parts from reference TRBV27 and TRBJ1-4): EAQVTQNPRYLITVTGKKLTVTCSQNMNHEYMSWYRQDPGLGLRQIYYSMNVEVTDKGDVPEGYKVSRKEKRNFPLILESPSPNQTSLYFCASSALEAPAWEKLFFGSGTQLSVL.

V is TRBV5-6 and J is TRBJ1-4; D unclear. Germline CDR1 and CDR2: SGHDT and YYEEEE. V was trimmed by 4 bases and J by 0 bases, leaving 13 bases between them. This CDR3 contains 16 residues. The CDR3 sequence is CASSVNAGATNEKLFF. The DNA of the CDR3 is TGTGCCAGCAGCGTAAATGCGGGTGCAACTAATGAAAAACTGTTTTTT.

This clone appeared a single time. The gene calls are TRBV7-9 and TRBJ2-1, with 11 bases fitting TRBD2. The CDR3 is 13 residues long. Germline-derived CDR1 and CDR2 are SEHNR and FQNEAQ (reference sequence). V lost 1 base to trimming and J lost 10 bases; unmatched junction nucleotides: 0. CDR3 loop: CASSLVAGGEQFF. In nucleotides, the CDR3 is TGTGCCAGCAGCTTAGTAGCGGGAGGGGAGCAGTTCTTC.

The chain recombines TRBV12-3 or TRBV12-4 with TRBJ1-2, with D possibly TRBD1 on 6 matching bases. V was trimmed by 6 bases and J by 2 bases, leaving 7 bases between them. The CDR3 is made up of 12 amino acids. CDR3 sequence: CASSTGNYGYTF. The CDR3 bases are TGTGCCAGCAGCACAGGGAACTATGGCTACACCTTC.

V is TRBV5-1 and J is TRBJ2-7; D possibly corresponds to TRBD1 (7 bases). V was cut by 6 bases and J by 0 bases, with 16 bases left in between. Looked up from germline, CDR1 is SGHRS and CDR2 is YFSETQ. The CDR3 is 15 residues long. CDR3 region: CASTASQGGSYEQYF. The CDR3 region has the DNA TGCGCCAGCACAGCCAGCCAGGGGGGCTCCTACGAGCAGTACTTC. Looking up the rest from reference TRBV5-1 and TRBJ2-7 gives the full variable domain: KAGVTQTPRYLIKTRGQQVTLSCSPISGHRSVSWYQQTPGQGLQFLFEYFSETQRNKGNFPGRFSGRQFSNSRSEMNVSTLELGDSALYLCASTASQGGSYEQYFGPGTRLTVT.

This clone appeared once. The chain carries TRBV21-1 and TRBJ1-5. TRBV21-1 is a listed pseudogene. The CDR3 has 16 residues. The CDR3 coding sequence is TGTGCCAGCAGCAATGGGAGGGCGGTTAGCAATCAGCCCCAGCATTTT. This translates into CASSNGRAVSNQPQHF.

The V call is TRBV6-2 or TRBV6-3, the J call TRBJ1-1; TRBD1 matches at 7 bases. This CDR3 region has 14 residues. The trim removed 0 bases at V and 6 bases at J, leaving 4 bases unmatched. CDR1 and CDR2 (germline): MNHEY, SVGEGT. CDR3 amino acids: CASSYSTGTPEAFF. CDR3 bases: TGTGCCAGCAGTTACTCGACAGGGACCCCTGAAGCTTTCTTT.

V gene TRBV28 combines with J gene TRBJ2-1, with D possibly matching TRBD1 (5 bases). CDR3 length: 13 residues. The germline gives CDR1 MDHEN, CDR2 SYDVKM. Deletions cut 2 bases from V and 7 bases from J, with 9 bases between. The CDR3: CASSLTPGNEQFF. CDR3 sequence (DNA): TGTGCCAGCAGTTTAACCCCAGGGAATGAGCAGTTCTTC.

This CDR3 is CASSPGLDSYEQYF. The DNA of the CDR3 is TGTGCCAGCTCCCCTGGGCTCGACTCCTACGAGCAGTACTTC. This rearrangement joins TRBV18 to TRBJ2-7; no firm D call. The ends were cut back, 6 bases at V and 0 bases at J, with 12 bases in the middle. Germline V gene sequence: CDR1 KGHSH, CDR2 LQKENI. This CDR3 has 14 amino acids.

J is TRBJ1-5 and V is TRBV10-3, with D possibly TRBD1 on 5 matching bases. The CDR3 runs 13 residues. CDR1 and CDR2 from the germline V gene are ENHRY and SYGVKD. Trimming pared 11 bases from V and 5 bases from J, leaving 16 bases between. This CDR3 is CAVSSDSYQPQHF. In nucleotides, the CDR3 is TGTGCCGTATCCTCTGACAGTTATCAGCCCCAGCATTTT.

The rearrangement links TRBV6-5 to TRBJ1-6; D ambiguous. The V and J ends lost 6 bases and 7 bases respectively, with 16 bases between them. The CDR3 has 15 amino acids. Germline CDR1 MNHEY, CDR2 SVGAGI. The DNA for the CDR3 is TGTGCCAGCAGCGGAGTACCGGGTTACAATTCACCCCTCCACTTT. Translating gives CASSGVPGYNSPLHF.

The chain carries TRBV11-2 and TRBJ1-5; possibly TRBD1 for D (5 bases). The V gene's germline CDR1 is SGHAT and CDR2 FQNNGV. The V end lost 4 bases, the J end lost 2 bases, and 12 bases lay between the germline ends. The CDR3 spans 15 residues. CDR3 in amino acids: CASSYAPGGNQPQHF. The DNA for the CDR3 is TGTGCCAGCAGCTACGCCCCGGGGGGCAATCAGCCCCAGCATTTT.

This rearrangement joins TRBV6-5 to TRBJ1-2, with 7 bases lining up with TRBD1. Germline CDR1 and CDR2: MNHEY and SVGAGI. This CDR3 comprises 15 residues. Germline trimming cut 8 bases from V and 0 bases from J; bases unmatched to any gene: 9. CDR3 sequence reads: CASRLGGSPNYGYTF. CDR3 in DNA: TGTGCCAGCCGCCTAGGGGGCTCCCCTAACTATGGCTACACCTTC.

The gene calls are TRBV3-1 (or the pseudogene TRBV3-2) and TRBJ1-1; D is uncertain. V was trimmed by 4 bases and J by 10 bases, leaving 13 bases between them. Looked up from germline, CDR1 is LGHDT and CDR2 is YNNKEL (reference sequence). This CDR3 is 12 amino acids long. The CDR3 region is CASSLISGRAFF. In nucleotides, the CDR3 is TGTGCCAGCAGCCTCATCTCGGGGAGAGCTTTCTTT.

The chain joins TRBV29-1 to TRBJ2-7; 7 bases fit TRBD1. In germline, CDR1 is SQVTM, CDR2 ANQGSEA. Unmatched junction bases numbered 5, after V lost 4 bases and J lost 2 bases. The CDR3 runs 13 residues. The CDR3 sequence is CSVGQGSTYEQYF. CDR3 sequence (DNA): TGCAGCGTTGGACAGGGATCGACCTACGAGCAGTACTTC.

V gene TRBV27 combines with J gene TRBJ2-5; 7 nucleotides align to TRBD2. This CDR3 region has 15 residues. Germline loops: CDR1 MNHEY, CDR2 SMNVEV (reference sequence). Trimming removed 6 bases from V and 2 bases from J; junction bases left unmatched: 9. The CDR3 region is CASRDESGGQETQYF. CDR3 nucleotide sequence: TGTGCCAGCAGAGACGAATCGGGGGGACAAGAGACCCAGTACTTC.

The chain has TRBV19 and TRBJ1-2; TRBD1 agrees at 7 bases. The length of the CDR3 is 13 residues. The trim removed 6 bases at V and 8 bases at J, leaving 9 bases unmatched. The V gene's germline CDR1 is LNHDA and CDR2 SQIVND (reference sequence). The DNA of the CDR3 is TGTGCCAGTAGGACGGAGGGGGCTCGGGGCTACACCTTC. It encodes CASRTEGARGYTF.

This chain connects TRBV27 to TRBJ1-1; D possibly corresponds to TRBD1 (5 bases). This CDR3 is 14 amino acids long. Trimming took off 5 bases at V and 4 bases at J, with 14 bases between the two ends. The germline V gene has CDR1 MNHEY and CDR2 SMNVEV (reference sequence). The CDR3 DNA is TGTGCCAGCAGTGAGCGTCCGGGGGGCACTGAAGCTTTCTTT. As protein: CASSERPGGTEAFF.

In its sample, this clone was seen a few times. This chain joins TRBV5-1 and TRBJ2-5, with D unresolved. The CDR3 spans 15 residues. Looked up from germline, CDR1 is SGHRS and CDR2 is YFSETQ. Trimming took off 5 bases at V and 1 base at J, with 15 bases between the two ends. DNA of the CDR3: TGCGCCAGCAGTTACGCCGCTACGGGCCAAGAGACCCAGTACTTC. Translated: CASSYAATGQETQYF.

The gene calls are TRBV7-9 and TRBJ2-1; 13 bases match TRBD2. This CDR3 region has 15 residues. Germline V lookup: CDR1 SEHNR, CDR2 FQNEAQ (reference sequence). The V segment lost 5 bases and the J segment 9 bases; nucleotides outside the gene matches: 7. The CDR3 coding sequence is TGTGCCAGCAGCCAACGGACTAGCGGGAGTGCTGAGCAGTTCTTC. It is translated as CASSQRTSGSAEQFF. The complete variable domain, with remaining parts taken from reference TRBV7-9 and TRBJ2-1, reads DTGVSQNPRHKITKRGQNVTFRCDPISEHNRLYWYRQTLGQGPEFLTYFQNEAQLEKSRLLSDRFSAERPKGSFSTLEIQRTEQGDSAMYLCASSQRTSGSAEQFFGPGTRLTVL.

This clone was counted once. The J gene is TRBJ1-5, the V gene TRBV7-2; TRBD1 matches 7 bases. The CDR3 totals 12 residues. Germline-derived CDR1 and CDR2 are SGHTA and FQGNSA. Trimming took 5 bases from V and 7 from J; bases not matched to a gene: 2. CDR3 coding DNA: TGTGCCAGCAGCGCCAGGGGGCAGCCCCAGCATTTT. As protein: CASSARGQPQHF.

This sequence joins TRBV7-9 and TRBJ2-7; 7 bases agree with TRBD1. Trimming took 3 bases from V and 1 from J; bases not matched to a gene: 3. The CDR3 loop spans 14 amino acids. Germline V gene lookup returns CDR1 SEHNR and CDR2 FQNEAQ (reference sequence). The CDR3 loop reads CASSFWGQSYEQYF. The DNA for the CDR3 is TGTGCCAGCAGCTTTTGGGGACAGTCCTACGAGCAGTACTTC.